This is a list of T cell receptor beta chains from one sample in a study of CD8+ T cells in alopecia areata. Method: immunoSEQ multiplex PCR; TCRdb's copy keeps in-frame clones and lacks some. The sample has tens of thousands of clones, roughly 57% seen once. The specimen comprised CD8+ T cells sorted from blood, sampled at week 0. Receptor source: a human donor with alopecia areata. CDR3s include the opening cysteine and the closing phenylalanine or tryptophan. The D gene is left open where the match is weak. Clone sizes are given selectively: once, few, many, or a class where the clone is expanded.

TGTGCCAGCAGCTGGGGACAGATGACCTACGAGCAGTACTTC,CASSWGQMTYEQYF,TRBD1,TRBJ2-7,NA,TRBV25-1
TGTGCCAGCAGCTTCGACGGGGCCTATCTGAGAGCAGATACGCAGTATTTT,CASSFDGAYLRADTQYF,NA,TRBJ2-3,few,TRBV7-9
TGCAGCGCTATCCCCGTGGGGCGGGGGGTTTCGGAGCAGTACTTC,CSAIPVGRGVSEQYF,TRBD2,TRBJ2-7,few,TRBV29-1
TGCAGCGTTGAACTCCAGGACGATTATGGCTACACCTTC,CSVELQDDYGYTF,NA,TRBJ1-2,NA,TRBV29-1
TGTGCCAGCAGTGGGGAAGGTGACAGGGGGCCCGACGAGCAGTACTTC,CASSGEGDRGPDEQYF,TRBD1,TRBJ2-7,NA,TRBV25-1
TGCGCCAGCAGGTCAGAGGACGGGGAGATCGAGCAGTACTTC,CASRSEDGEIEQYF,NA,TRBJ2-7,few,TRBV5-1
TGTGCCAGCAGTTTAGCCCGGTCAGGGGTTTACGAGCAGTACTTC,CASSLARSGVYEQYF,NA,TRBJ2-7,NA,TRBV27
TGTGCCAGCAGTCACGGACTAGCGGGATTCGCGGAGACCCAGTACTTC,CASSHGLAGFAETQYF,TRBD2,TRBJ2-5,NA,TRBV6-6
TGTGCCAGCAGTTACGCAGACAGGGTCGTGGATGAGCAGTTCTTC,CASSYADRVVDEQFF,TRBD1,TRBJ2-1,few,TRBV6-5
TGTGCCAGTAGTGTCCAGCATACCGGGGCCAACGTCCTGACTTTC,CASSVQHTGANVLTF,NA,TRBJ2-6,NA,TRBV19
TGTGCCAGCAACACGATCCAGGAGACCCAGTACTTC,CASNTIQETQYF,NA,TRBJ2-5,NA,TRBV7-2
TGTGCCAGCAGCGATGGACAGGGCATGAACACTGAAGCTTTCTTT,CASSDGQGMNTEAFF,TRBD1,TRBJ1-1,NA,TRBV2
TGTGCCTGGGAGCTTACAGATACGCAGTATTTT,CAWELTDTQYF,NA,TRBJ2-3,NA,TRBV30
TGTGCCAGCAGCGTTACAGGGGTCGCTGAGCAGTTCTTC,CASSVTGVAEQFF,TRBD1,TRBJ2-1,NA,TRBV7-9
TGTGCCAGCAGTTACGGTGATACAGCTAACTATGGCTACACCTTC,CASSYGDTANYGYTF,NA,TRBJ1-2,once,TRBV6-5
TGTGCCAGCAGCAAGGAGAATTCACCCCTCCACTTT,CASSKENSPLHF,NA,TRBJ1-6,few,TRBV9